This T cell receptor beta chain was profiled in a study of T cells in Graves' hyperthyroidism and ophthalmopathy. This clonotype was recorded at least ten times. CDR3 length: 18 residues. Losses at the gene ends were 3 bases for V and 2 bases for J; bases not matched to a gene: 9. Germline CDR1 reads DFQATT; CDR2 reads SNEGSKA (reference sequence). The TCR beta CDR3 regions underwent amplification using RNA transcripts as the source. During a first-round RT-PCR of the TCR CDR3, the HTBI primer set was used. TCRdb re-called the multiplex PCR reads through MiXCR, storing one row per CDR3 protein. This sample yields around 350,000 distinct CDR3 sequences, of which roughly 15% are seen a single time; roughly 20% belongs to the top ten.

The chain uses TRBV20-1 and TRBJ2-3, with 15 bases aligning to TRBD2. This clonotype was sampled from a woman aged 60 to 75 with Graves' ophthalmopathy. The sample taken for sequencing was blood. The CDR3 protein is CSARGPGTSGRHTDTQYF. The CDR3 DNA is TGCAGTGCTAGGGGACCTGGGACTAGCGGGAGGCACACAGATACGCAGTATTTT.